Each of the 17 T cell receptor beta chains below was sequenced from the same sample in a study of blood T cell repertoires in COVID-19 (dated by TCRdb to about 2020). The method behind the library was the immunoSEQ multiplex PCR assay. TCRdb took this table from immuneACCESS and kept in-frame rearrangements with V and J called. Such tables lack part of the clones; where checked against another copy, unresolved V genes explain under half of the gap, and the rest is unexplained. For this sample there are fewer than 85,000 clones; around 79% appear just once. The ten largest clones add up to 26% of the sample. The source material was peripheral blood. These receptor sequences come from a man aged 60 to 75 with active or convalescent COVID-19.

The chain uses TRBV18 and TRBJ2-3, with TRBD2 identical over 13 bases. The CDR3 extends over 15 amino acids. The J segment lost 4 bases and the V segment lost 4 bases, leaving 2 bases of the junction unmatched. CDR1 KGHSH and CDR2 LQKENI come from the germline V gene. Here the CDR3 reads CASSRLAGGPDTQYF. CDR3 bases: TGTGCCAGCTCACGACTAGCGGGGGGCCCAGATACGCAGTATTTT.

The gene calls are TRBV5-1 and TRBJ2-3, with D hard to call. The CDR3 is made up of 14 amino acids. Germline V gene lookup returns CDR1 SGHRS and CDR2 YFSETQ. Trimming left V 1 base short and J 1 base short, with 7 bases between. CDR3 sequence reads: CASSLRSGTDTQYF. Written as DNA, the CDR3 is TGCGCCAGCAGCTTGCGCTCAGGCACAGATACGCAGTATTTT.

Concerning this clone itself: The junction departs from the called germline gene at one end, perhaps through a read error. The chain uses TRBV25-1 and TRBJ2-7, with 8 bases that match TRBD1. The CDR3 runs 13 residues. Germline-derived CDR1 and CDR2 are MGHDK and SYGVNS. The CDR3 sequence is CAYETGDTYEQYF. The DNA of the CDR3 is TGCGCCTACGAGACAGGGGACACCTACGAGCAGTACTTC.

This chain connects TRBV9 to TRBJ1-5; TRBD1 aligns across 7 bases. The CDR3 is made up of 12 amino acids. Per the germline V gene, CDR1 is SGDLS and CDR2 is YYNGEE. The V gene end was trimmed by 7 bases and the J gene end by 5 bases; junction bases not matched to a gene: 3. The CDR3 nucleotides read TGTGCCAGCGGAACAGGGGATCAGCCCCAGCATTTT. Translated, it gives CASGTGDQPQHF. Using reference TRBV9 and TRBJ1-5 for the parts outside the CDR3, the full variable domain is DSGVTQTPKHLITATGQRVTLRCSPRSGDLSVYWYQQSLDQGLQFLIQYYNGEERAKGNILERFSAQQFPDLHSELNLSSLELGDSALYFCASGTGDQPQHFGDGTRLSIL.

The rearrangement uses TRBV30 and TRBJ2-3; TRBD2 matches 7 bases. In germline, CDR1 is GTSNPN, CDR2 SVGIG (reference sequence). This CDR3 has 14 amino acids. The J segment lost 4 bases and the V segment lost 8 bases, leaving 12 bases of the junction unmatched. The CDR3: CAISQRGPPDTQYF. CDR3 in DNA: TGTGCCATCTCGCAGCGGGGTCCCCCAGATACGCAGTATTTT. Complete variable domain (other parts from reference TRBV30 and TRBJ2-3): SQTIHQWPATLVQPVGSPLSLECTVEGTSNPNLYWYRQAAGRGLQLLFYSVGIGQISSEVPQNLSASRPQDRQFILSSKKLLLSDSGFYLCAISQRGPPDTQYFGPGTRLTVL.

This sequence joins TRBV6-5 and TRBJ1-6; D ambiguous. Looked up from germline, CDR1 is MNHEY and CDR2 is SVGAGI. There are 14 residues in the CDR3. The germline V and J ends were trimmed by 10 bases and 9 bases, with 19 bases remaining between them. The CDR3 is CATRILGDTSPLHF. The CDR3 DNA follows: TGTGCCACCAGAATCCTGGGAGATACTTCACCCCTCCACTTT.

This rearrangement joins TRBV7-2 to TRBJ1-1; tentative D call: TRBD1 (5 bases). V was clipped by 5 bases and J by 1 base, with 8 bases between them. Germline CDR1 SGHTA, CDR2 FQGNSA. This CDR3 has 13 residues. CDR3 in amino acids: CASSAGRNTEAFF. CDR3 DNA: TGTGCCAGCAGCGCGGGACGGAACACTGAAGCTTTCTTT.

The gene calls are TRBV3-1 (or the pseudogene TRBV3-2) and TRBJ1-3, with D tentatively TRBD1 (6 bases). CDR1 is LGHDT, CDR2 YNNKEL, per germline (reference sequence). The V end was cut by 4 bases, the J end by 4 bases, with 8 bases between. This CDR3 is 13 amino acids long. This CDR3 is CASSRTAGNTIYF. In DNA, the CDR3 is TGTGCCAGCAGCCGGACAGCCGGAAACACCATATATTTT.

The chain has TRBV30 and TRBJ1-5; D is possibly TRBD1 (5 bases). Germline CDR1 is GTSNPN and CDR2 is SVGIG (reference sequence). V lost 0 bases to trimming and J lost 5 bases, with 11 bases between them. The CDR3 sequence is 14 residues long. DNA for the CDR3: TGTGCCTGGAGTGTGGCAGGGCTTGATCAGCCCCAGCATTTT. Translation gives CAWSVAGLDQPQHF.

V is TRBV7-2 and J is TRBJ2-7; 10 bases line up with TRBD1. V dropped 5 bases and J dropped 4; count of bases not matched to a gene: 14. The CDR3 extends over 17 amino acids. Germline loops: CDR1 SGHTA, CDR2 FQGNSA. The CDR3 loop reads CASSEGFIRTGGYEQYF. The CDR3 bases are TGTGCCAGCAGCGAAGGATTCATCCGGACAGGGGGATACGAGCAGTACTTC.

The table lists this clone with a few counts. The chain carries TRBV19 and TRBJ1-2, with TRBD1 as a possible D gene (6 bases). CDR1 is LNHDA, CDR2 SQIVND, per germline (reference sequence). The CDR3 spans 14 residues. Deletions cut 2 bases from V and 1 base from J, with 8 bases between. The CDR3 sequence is CASSITGINYGYTF. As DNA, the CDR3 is TGTGCCAGTAGTATAACAGGGATTAACTATGGCTACACCTTC.

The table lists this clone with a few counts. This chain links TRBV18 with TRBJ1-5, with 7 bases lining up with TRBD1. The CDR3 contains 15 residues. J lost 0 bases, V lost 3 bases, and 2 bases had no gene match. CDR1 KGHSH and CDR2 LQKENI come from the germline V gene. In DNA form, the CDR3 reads TGTGCCAGCTCACCGGGGACAGCTAGCAATCAGCCCCAGCATTTT. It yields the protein CASSPGTASNQPQHF.

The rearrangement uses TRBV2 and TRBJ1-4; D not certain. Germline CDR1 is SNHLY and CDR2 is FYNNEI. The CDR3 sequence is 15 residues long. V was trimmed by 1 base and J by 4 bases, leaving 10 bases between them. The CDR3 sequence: CASSEEGGLNEKLFF. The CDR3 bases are TGTGCCAGCAGTGAAGAGGGCGGACTTAATGAAAAACTGTTTTTT. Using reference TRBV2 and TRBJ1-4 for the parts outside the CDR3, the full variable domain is EPEVTQTPSHQVTQMGQEVILRCVPISNHLYFYWYRQILGQKVEFLVSFYNNEISEKSEIFDDQFSVERPDGSNFTLKIRSTKLEDSAMYFCASSEEGGLNEKLFFGSGTQLSVL.

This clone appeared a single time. The DNA of the CDR3 is TGTGCCTGGAATCCGGACAGGGACTATGGCTACACCTTC. Its protein product is CAWNPDRDYGYTF. The rearrangement uses TRBV30 and TRBJ1-2, with 8 nucleotides matching TRBD1. The ends lost 4 bases at V and 3 bases at J; junction bases unmatched: 4. This CDR3 spans 13 amino acids. Germline V CDR1 and CDR2: GTSNPN, SVGIG (reference sequence).

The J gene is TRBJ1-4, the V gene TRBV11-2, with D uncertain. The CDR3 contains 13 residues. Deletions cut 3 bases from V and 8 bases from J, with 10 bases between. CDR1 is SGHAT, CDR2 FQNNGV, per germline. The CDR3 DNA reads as TGTGCCAGCAGCTTCCTAGGAAGGGAAAAACTGTTTTTT. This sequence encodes CASSFLGREKLFF. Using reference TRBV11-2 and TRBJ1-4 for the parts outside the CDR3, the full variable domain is EAGVAQSPRYKIIEKRQSVAFWCNPISGHATLYWYQQILGQGPKLLIQFQNNGVVDDSQLPKDRFSAERLKGVDSTLKIQPAKLEDSAVYLCASSFLGREKLFFGSGTQLSVL.

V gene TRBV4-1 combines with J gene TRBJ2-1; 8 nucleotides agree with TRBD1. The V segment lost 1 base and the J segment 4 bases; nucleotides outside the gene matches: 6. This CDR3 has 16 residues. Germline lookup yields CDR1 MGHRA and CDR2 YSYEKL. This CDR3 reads CASSQVVGQGYNEQFF. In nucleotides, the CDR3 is TGCGCCAGCAGCCAAGTGGTAGGACAGGGTTACAATGAGCAGTTCTTC.

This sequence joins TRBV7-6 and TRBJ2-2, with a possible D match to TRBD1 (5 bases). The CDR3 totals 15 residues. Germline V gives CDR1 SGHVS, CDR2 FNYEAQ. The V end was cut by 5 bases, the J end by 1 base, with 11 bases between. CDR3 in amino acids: CASSPLGLNTGELFF. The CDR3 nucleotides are TGTGCCAGCAGCCCCCTGGGGCTGAACACCGGGGAGCTGTTTTTT.